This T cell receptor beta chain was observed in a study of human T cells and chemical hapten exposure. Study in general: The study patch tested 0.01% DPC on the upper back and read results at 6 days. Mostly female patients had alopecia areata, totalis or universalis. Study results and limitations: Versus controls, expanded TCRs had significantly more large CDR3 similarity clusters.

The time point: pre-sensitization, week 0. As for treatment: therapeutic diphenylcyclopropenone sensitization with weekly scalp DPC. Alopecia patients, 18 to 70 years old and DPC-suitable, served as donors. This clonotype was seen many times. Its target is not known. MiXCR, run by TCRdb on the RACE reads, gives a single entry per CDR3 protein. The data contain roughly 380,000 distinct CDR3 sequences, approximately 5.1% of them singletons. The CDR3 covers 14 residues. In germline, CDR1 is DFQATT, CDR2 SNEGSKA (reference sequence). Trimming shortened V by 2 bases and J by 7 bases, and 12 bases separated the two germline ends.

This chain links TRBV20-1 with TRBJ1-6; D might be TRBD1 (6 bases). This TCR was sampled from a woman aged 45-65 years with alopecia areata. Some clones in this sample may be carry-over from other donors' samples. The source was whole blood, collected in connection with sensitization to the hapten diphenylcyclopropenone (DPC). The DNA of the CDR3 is TGCAGTGCTAGATCAGGGGCGGGAAATTCACCCCTCCACTTT. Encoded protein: CSARSGAGNSPLHF.